The sequence of this T cell receptor (beta chain) was determined in a study of CD8 T cells in ankylosing spondylitis. Study observations and caveats: Earlier reports found some motif variants in synovial fluid and blood in reactive arthritis. In ankylosing spondylitis blood, a motif of roughly eight highly homologous TCR beta variants appeared characteristic.

TCRdb redid the calling of the 5' RACE reads with MiXCR, one entry per CDR3 protein. The profile shows about 840,000 distinct CDR3 sequences, about an eighth of them singletons. Germline V gene data show CDR1 as SGHKS and CDR2 as YYEKEE (reference sequence). The CDR3 contains 16 residues. V shed 3 bases, J shed 5 bases, and the junction held 7 bases outside the gene matches. This clonotype was observed many times. As yet, its antigen is unknown. The receptor was derived from a male donor with ankylosing spondylitis. The chain links TRBV5-5 to TRBJ2-2; TRBD2 matches at 10 bases. Source material: blood, either unsorted or a sorted T cell fraction (not recorded which). In DNA, the CDR3 is TGTGCCAGCAGCTCCCTAGCGGGAGAGGTAACCGGGGAGCTGTTTTTT. The encoded protein is CASSSLAGEVTGELFF.